This T cell receptor beta chain was captured in a study of shared clonotypes between healthy human individuals. Study-level background: The study used three CD4 naive, three CD4 memory, two CD8 naive and one CD8 memory plate per donor.

The CDR3 length is 16 residues. Trimming at V came to 4 bases and at J to 2 bases, leaving 4 bases not matched to a gene. Germline V gives CDR1 SGHDT, CDR2 YYEEEE. The assay was immunoSEQ multiplex PCR, and TCRdb's table has in-frame clones only and misses some. The table includes around 2.5 million clones, roughly 93% detected once. As regards this clone: What it binds is unknown.

Study-level results: Between a handful of donors, naive CD4 clonotypes were shared at a level of about 5%. Against clonotypes common to all four donors, non-shared ones had lower generation probabilities. Naive subsets generally had larger estimated richness than memory subsets.

The sequenced sample was naive CD4+ T cells from PBMCs. Subset specified: CD45RA+ positively selected. The chain combines TRBV5-6 with TRBJ2-3, with 13 bases lining up with TRBD2. The sequence was obtained from a man aged 18-30 years in good health. Some clones in this sample may be carry-over from other donors' samples. The CDR3, as DNA: TGTGCCAGCAGCCCTGGACTAGCGGGAGACACAGATACGCAGTATTTT. Protein product: CASSPGLAGDTDTQYF.